The T cell receptor beta chain under discussion was sequenced for a study of beta chain features in type 1 diabetes. Study overall: In all, some 100 million sorted cells from all samples were analyzed.

As for this clone: Its matching antigen is unknown.

cDNA synthesis used the whole RNA isolate, giving expressed TCRB sequences. Data came from immunoSEQ multiplex PCR; TCRdb stores just in-frame clones and leaves some out. The sample includes almost 350,000 clones, around 8% of them seen just once. Study-wide findings and caveats: For patients, the naive, central memory and Treg TCRB repertoires appeared more alike than for healthy donors.

The length of the CDR3 is 13 residues. Germline CDR1 is SNHLY and CDR2 is FYNNEI. Losses at the gene ends were 4 bases for V and 5 bases for J; bases not matched to a gene: 4. Sorting with CD45RO/CCR7/CD25/CD127/CD95/CD27 yielded naive, central memory, regulatory and stem-like memory CD4+ cells. Sequenced: central memory CD4+ T cells from blood. The chain carries TRBV2 and TRBJ1-2, with TRBD1 matching 7 bases. This sequence originates from a woman under 30 in good health. The CDR3 region has the DNA TGTGCCAGCAGTGTGGACAGGAATTATGGCTACACCTTC. Translating gives CASSVDRNYGYTF. Full variable domain (remainder filled in from reference TRBV2 and TRBJ1-2): EPEVTQTPSHQVTQMGQEVILRCVPISNHLYFYWYRQILGQKVEFLVSFYNNEISEKSEIFDDQFSVERPDGSNFTLKIRSTKLEDSAMYFCASSVDRNYGYTFGSGTRLTVV.